This TCR beta chain derives from a study of Tregs in tolerant kidney transplant recipients. Trimming at V came to 1 base and at J to 4 bases, leaving 9 bases not matched to a gene. The CDR3 is made up of 17 amino acids. From germline, CDR1 is SEHNR and CDR2 FQNEAQ (reference sequence). The repertoire was sequenced with immunoSEQ multiplex PCR; TCRdb's copy has only in-frame clones and lacks some. The table records about 66,000 clones, 92% of them present only once. This sequence originates from a human donor who received a combined kidney and bone marrow transplant. The specimen comprised CD8+ T cells from blood, sampled before the transplant. The gene calls are TRBV7-9 and TRBJ2-5; TRBD1 matches 10 bases. The CDR3 bases are TGTGCCAGCAGCTTAGGTCCCGGGACAGGGGTTGGAGAGACCCAGTACTTC. This gives the protein CASSLGPGTGVGETQYF.